The entry that follows covers one T cell receptor (beta chain) sequence. Its target is not known. All of the isolated RNA was reverse transcribed, so expressed TCRB transcripts were sequenced. The assay was immunoSEQ multiplex PCR, and TCRdb's table has in-frame clones only and misses some. The data show 130,000 to 150,000 clones, with less than 8.5% seen just once and around 1.5% held by the top ten. This entry is derived from a study of beta chain features in type 1 diabetes. Overall study results and limits: Whether TCRB rearrangement is influenced by HLA type was left unresolved in this analysis. A closer apparent resemblance between naive, central memory and Treg TCRB repertoires was seen in patients than in healthy donors.

This CDR3 is 13 amino acids long. Per germline, CDR1 SGHTA and CDR2 FQGTGA. The collection from each donor was one heparinised blood draw averaging roughly 110 mL. This TCR derives from a woman under 40 in good health. The rearrangement joins TRBV7-3 to TRBJ2-5; tentatively, D is TRBD2 (5 bases). The J call may be faulty, since TRBJ2-7 better matches the DNA end. Material: central memory CD4+ T cells from blood. CDR3 sequence reads: CASSLVPSGEQYF. DNA for the CDR3: TGTGCCAGCAGCTTAGTCCCCAGCGGCGAGCAGTACTTC.